This T cell receptor beta chain was obtained from a study of beta chain features in type 1 diabetes. cDNA synthesis used the whole RNA isolate, giving expressed TCRB sequences. The assay was immunoSEQ multiplex PCR, and TCRdb's table has in-frame clones only and misses some. This table holds hundreds of thousands of clones, around 7.6% found once. The CDR3 runs 16 residues. V trimming: 3 bases; J trimming: 2 bases; junction bases outside the gene matches: 10. Per germline, CDR1 SGHDN and CDR2 FVKESK. This clone appeared a few times. Sequencing was performed on central memory CD4+ T cells from blood. V and J are TRBV14 and TRBJ2-7, with 7 bases aligning to TRBD2. The clonotype was recovered from a young woman in good health. The CDR3 loop reads CASSHGGSLLAYEQYF. Here the CDR3 DNA reads TGTGCCAGCAGCCATGGCGGGAGTTTATTGGCCTACGAGCAGTACTTC.